The 10 T cell receptor beta chains below all came from one sample that was sequenced in a study of blood T cell repertoires in COVID-19. Using immunoSEQ multiplex PCR, the repertoire was profiled, and TCRdb retains in-frame clones only, with some absent. This table holds almost 200,000 clones, around 85% found once. What was sequenced was peripheral blood. The receptors were sampled from a man in his sixties with COVID-19, enrolled during active disease.

The genes are TRBV10-2 and TRBJ1-1; 8 positions agree with TRBD1. V gave up 6 bases and J gave up 3 bases; unmatched junction bases: 9. CDR1 is WSHSY, CDR2 SAAADI, per germline. The CDR3 length is 15 residues. CDR3 sequence: CASRAPTGGDTEAFF. CDR3 nucleotides: TGCGCCAGCAGGGCCCCCACAGGGGGGGACACTGAAGCTTTCTTT.

The chain is built from TRBV7-9 and TRBJ1-2; 7 bases agree with TRBD1. This CDR3 spans 14 amino acids. Germline CDR1 SEHNR, CDR2 FQNEAQ (reference sequence). With V trimmed by 4 bases and J by 4 bases, 6 bases remained unmatched. The CDR3 DNA reads as TGTGCCAGCAGCTGGAATGACAGGGTCTATGGCTACACCTTC. Translated: CASSWNDRVYGYTF.

The V and J genes are TRBV6-6 and TRBJ1-1; 7 positions match TRBD1. Losses at the gene ends were 6 bases for V and 0 bases for J; bases not matched to a gene: 16. This CDR3 spans 18 amino acids. In germline, CDR1 is MNHNY, CDR2 SVGAGI (reference sequence). The CDR3 sequence: CASSRFRTGGAMNTEAFF. The CDR3 DNA reads as TGTGCCAGCAGCCGATTTCGGACAGGAGGGGCGATGAACACTGAAGCTTTCTTT.

In DNA form, the CDR3 reads TGTGCCAGCAGCTTCGAGGGGGCGATCGGGGAGCTGTTTTTT. Translated, it gives CASSFEGAIGELFF. The chain couples TRBV11-2 to TRBJ2-2; the match to TRBD1 covers 7 bases. CDR1 is SGHAT, CDR2 FQNNGV, per germline. The length of the CDR3 is 14 residues. Trimming at V came to 3 bases and at J to 7 bases, leaving 5 bases not matched to a gene.

The chain has TRBV7-6 and TRBJ2-2, with 7 positions matching TRBD1. The CDR3 spans 15 residues. The germline V gene has CDR1 SGHVS and CDR2 FNYEAQ. V lost 1 base and J lost 1; bases outside the gene matches: 0. CDR3 nucleotide sequence: TGTGCCAGCAGCTTAGGACAGGGGAACACCGGGGAGCTGTTTTTT. This encodes CASSLGQGNTGELFF. Filled out from reference TRBV7-6 and TRBJ2-2, the complete variable domain reads GAGVSQSPRYKVTKRGQDVALRCDPISGHVSLYWYRQALGQGPEFLTYFNYEAQQDKSGLPNDRFSAERPEGSISTLTIQRTEQRDSAMYRCASSLGQGNTGELFFGEGSRLTVL.

This chain links TRBV19 with TRBJ1-3; a weak D match, TRBD1 (6 bases). The V and J ends lost 8 bases and 0 bases respectively, with 11 bases between them. CDR1 and CDR2 from the germline V gene are LNHDA and SQIVND (reference sequence). There are 14 residues in the CDR3. The CDR3 DNA reads as TGTGCCAGTTCGCAGGGGCCCTCTGGAAACACCATATATTTT. Encoded protein: CASSQGPSGNTIYF.

There are a few counts of this clone. V gene TRBV7-6 combines with J gene TRBJ2-7, with TRBD1 identical over 9 bases. CDR3 size: 16 residues. V lost 3 bases and J lost 2; bases outside the gene matches: 8. CDR1 and CDR2 (germline): SGHVS, FNYEAQ. CDR3 protein: CASSFMGGQGPYEQYF. In DNA, the CDR3 is TGTGCCAGCAGCTTTATGGGGGGACAGGGCCCCTACGAGCAGTACTTC.

This chain uses TRBV4-2 with TRBJ1-1; 7 nucleotides line up with TRBD1. This CDR3 has 17 residues. Germline V gene sequence: CDR1 LGHNA, CDR2 YNFKEQ. After removal of 3 bases from V and 1 base from J, the junction contained 11 bases not matched to a gene. This CDR3 reads CASSQAIGTATNTEAFF. For the CDR3, the DNA is TGTGCCAGCAGCCAGGCCATCGGGACAGCTACGAACACTGAAGCTTTCTTT.

At least ten counts were recorded for this clone. The chain combines TRBV3-1 (or the pseudogene TRBV3-2) with TRBJ1-3; tentative D call: TRBD1 (5 bases). The germline V gene encodes CDR1 LGHDT and CDR2 YNNKEL (reference sequence). V was shortened by 2 bases and J by 7 bases, with 9 bases between the two germline ends. The CDR3 has 13 residues. CDR3 in DNA: TGTGCCAGCAGCCAACGGGACTCGAACACCATATATTTT. Protein product: CASSQRDSNTIYF.

The chain is built from TRBV30 and TRBJ2-7; D gene unclear. Germline CDR1 reads GTSNPN; CDR2 reads SVGIG (reference sequence). V was shortened by 1 base and J by 3 bases, with 4 bases between the two germline ends. The CDR3 length is 11 residues. This CDR3 is CAWSDYYEQYF. CDR3 in DNA: TGTGCCTGGAGTGACTACTACGAGCAGTACTTC.